This T cell receptor (beta chain) was obtained from a study of blood T cell repertoires in COVID-19. The method was immunoSEQ multiplex PCR; TCRdb's version includes in-frame clones alone and lacks a portion of them. Here the sample spans 300,000 to 450,000 clones, approximately 89% being singletons. The clonotype was recovered from a woman aged 25 to 39 with COVID-19, enrolled during active disease. Sequenced material: peripheral blood.

In DNA form, the CDR3 reads TGTGCCAGCAGCTCCGACACCCCCGAGCAGTTCTTC. The encoded protein is CASSSDTPEQFF. The chain links TRBV12-3 or TRBV12-4 to TRBJ2-1; D gene unclear. This CDR3 region has 12 residues. Trimming took 6 bases from V and 10 from J, leaving 13 bases between them.